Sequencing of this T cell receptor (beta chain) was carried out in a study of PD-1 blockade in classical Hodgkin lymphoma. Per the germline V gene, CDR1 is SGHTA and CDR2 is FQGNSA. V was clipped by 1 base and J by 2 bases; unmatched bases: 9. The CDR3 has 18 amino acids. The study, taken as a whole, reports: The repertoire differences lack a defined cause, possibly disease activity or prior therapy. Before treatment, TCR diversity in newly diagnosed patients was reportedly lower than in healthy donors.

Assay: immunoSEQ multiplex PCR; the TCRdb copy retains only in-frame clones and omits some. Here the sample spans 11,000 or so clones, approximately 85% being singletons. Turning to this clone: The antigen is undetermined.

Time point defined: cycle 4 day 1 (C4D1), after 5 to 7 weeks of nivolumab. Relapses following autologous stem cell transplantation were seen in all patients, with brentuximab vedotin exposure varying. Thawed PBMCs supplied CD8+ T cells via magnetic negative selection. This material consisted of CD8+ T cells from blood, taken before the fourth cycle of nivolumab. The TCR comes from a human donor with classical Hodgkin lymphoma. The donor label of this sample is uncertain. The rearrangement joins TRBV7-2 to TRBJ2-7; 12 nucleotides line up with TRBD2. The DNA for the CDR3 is TGTGCCAGCAGCTTAGGGGGGACTAGCGGGCTCGCGACCTACGAGCAGTACTTC. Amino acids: CASSLGGTSGLATYEQYF.